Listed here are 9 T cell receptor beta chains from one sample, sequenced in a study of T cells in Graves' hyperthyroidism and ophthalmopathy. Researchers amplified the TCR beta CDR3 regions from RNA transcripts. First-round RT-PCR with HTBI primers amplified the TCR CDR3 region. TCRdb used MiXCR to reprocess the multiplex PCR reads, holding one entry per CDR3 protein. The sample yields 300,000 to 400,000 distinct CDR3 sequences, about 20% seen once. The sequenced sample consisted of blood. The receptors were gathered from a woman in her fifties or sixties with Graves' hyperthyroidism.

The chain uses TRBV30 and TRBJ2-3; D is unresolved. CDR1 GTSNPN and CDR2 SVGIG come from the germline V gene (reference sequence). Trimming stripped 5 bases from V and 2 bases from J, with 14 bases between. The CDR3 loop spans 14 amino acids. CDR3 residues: CAWATRTNTDTQYF. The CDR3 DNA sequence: TGTGCCTGGGCGACCAGGACCAACACAGATACGCAGTATTTT.

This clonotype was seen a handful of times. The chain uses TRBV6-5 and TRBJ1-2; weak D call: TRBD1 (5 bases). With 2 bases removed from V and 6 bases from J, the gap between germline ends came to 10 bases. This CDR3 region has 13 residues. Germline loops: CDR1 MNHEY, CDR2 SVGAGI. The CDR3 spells CASSYGGGNGYTF. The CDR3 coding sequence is TGTGCCAGCAGTTACGGGGGTGGTAATGGCTACACCTTC.

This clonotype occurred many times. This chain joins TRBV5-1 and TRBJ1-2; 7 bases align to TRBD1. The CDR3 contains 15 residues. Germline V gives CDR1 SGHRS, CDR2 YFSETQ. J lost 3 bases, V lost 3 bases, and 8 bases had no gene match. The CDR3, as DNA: TGCGCCAGCAGCTCGGGACAGACCTCTCACTATGGCTACACCTTC. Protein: CASSSGQTSHYGYTF.

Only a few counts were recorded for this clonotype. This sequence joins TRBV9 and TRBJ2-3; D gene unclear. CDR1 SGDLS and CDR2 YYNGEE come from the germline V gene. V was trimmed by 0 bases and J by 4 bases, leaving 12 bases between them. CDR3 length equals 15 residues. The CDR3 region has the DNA TGTGCCAGCAGCGTAGACCATATACACTCAGATACGCAGTATTTT. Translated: CASSVDHIHSDTQYF.

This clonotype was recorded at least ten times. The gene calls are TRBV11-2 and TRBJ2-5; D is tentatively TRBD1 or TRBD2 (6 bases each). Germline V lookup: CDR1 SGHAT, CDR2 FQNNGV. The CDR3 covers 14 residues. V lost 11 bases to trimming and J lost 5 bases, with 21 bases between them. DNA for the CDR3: TGTGCCTGCACCCCGGGGGCTAGGCCGGAGACCCAGTACTTC. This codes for CACTPGARPETQYF.

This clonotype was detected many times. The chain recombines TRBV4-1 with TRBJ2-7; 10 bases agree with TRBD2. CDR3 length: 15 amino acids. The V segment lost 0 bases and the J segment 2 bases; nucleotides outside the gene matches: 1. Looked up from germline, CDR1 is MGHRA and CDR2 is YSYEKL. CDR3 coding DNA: TGCGCCAGCAGCCAAGATCTAGCGGGAGCCTACGAGCAGTACTTC. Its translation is CASSQDLAGAYEQYF.

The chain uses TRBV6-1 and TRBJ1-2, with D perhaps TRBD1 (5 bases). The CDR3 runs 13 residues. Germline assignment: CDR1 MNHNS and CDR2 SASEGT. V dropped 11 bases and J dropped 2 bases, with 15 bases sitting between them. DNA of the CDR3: TGTGCCTCTGGGCCGGGACCCAACTATGGCTACACCTTC. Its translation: CASGPGPNYGYTF.

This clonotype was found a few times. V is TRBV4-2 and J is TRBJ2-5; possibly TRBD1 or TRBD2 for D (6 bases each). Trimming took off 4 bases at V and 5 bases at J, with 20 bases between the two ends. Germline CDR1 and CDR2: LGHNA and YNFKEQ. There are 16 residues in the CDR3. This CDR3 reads CASSPMTSRGMETQYF. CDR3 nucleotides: TGTGCCAGCAGCCCTATGACTAGTAGGGGGATGGAGACCCAGTACTTC.

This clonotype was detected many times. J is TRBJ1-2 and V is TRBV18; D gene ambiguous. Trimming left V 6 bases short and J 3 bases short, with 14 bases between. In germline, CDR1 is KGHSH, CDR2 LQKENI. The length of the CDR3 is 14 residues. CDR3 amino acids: CASSPEGPYYGYTF. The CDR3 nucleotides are TGTGCCAGCTCCCCGGAAGGACCGTACTATGGCTACACCTTC.